Described below is a single T cell receptor beta chain sequence and its context. Its antigen remains unknown. This record comes from a study of T cells in tuberculosis. Points from the study as a whole: Active tuberculosis alpha repertoires lay closer to GMM-specific TCRs than controls'.

The CDR3 sequence is 14 residues long. V trimming: 7 bases; J trimming: 3 bases; junction bases outside the gene matches: 4. Germline values: CDR1 MNHNY, CDR2 SVGAGI (reference sequence). Produced via immunoSEQ multiplex PCR; TCRdb's table is partial and in-frame only. The sample has 30,000 to 35,000 clones, 92% seen once; the top ten hold approximately 7.5%. Sequencing input: PBMCs. V gene TRBV6-6 combines with J gene TRBJ1-5; 9 bases line up with TRBD1. This clonotype was obtained from a donor aged 5-35 years with latent tuberculosis or without tuberculosis infection. Some clones in this sample may be carry-over from other donors' samples. The CDR3 coding sequence is TGTGCCAGCACCGACAGGGGGAACAATCAGCCCCAGCATTTT. It encodes CASTDRGNNQPQHF.